These T cell receptor beta chains were read from a single sample in a study of monozygotic twins with inflammatory bowel disease. Reprocessing the 5' RACE reads, TCRdb reports a single entry for every CDR3 protein and omits DNA. Found here are approximately 160,000 distinct CDR3 sequences; the top ten clones hold just under 7.5%. The sample taken for sequencing was blood. All receptors derive from a human donor with ulcerative colitis or Crohn's disease, or a healthy co-twin of an affected twin (not recorded which). Each CDR3 is given with its conserved first and last residue. Each record gives: V gene, J gene, CDR3 protein.

>TRBV7-2|TRBJ1-5
CASSSGQSQPQHF
>TRBV10-3|TRBJ2-3
CAINSGSTDTQYF
>TRBV20-1|TRBJ1-2
CSARDPDGYGYTF
>TRBV7-2|TRBJ1-5
CASSAPSEGPQHF
>TRBV6-1|TRBJ2-7
CASSPGTGFLYEQYF
>TRBV12-3/TRBV12-4|TRBJ1-5
CASSRGRYNQPQHF
>TRBV27|TRBJ2-3
CASSPRGIQGGWRGGADTQYF
>TRBV5-6|TRBJ2-1
CASSSGQGMGEQFF
>TRBV7-9|TRBJ2-7
CASSPIAGAVEQYF
>TRBV12-3/TRBV12-4|TRBJ2-2
CASSLSDLGELFF
>TRBV7-2|TRBJ2-1
CASSLAPGQSLYEQFF